The rows below give T cell receptor beta chains drawn from one sample of a study of blood T cell repertoires in COVID-19. The protocol was immunoSEQ multiplex PCR, while the TCRdb copy is restricted to in-frame clones and leaves out a portion. The sample contains about 200,000 clones, around 86% of which appear only once. Sequenced material: peripheral blood. All receptors come from a middle-aged man with acute or convalescent COVID-19. The CDR3 runs from the conserved cysteine through the conserved F or W. Fields, in order: clone size, V gene, CDR3 length, J gene, D gene, CDR3 protein, CDR3 DNA. The D gene is left open where the match is weak. Expanded clones get a size class; other rows say once, few or many, or leave the size out.

>once|TRBV9|15|TRBJ2-7|-
CASSVGRASSYEQYF
TGTGCCAGCAGCGTAGGGCGGGCGAGCTCCTACGAGCAGTACTTC
>-|TRBV7-9|19|TRBJ2-6|TRBD1
CASGDRGRLTFSGANVLTF
TGTGCCAGCGGGGACAGGGGGCGACTCACCTTCTCTGGGGCCAACGTCCTGACTTTC
>-|TRBV5-1|14|TRBJ1-6|-
CASSGQDGNSPLHF
TGCGCCAGCTCGGGACAAGACGGGAATTCACCCCTCCACTTT
>-|TRBV5-1|15|TRBJ1-2|-
CASSLVADRNYGYTF
TGCGCCAGCAGCTTGGTGGCGGATCGGAACTATGGCTACACCTTC
>-|TRBV6-5|15|TRBJ1-2|TRBD1
CASTQKGAVRYGYTF
TGTGCCAGCACCCAGAAGGGGGCGGTGAGGTATGGCTACACCTTC
>-|TRBV19|17|TRBJ1-5|TRBD1
CASSMWGQGRRNQPQHF
TGTGCCAGTAGTATGTGGGGACAGGGTAGGCGCAATCAGCCCCAGCATTTT
>-|TRBV5-1|13|TRBJ1-2|-
CASSLVQTDGYTF
TGCGCCAGCAGCTTGGTCCAGACAGATGGCTACACCTTC
>-|TRBV18|16|TRBJ1-1|-
CASSLERLKTGTEAFF
TGTGCCAGCTCACTCGAAAGACTGAAAACGGGCACTGAAGCTTTCTTT
>-|TRBV4-1|15|TRBJ1-1|-
CASSQDRGGNTEAFF
TGCGCCAGCAGCCAAGATCGAGGCGGGAACACTGAAGCTTTCTTT
>-|TRBV7-8|18|TRBJ1-3|-
CASSLAQPGGASGNTIYF
TGTGCCAGCAGCTTAGCTCAGCCAGGAGGGGCGAGTGGAAACACCATATATTTT
>-|TRBV18|16|TRBJ1-2|-
CASSPGGITGNYGYTF
TGTGCCAGCTCACCAGGAGGTATCACGGGGAACTATGGCTACACCTTC
>-|TRBV7-9|14|TRBJ1-1|-
CASSYVTGNTEAFF
TGTGCCAGCAGCTATGTAACGGGGAACACTGAAGCTTTCTTT
>-|TRBV7-2|18|TRBJ2-5|TRBD2
CASSLGRSGGAVRETQYF
TGTGCCAGCAGCCTCGGACGAAGCGGGGGGGCCGTGAGAGAGACCCAGTACTTC
>-|TRBV7-2|14|TRBJ1-6|TRBD1
CASSSQGANSPLHF
TGTGCCAGCAGCTCCCAGGGGGCTAATTCACCCCTCCACTTT
>-|TRBV7-6|13|TRBJ2-3|-
CASSIGPTDTQYF
TGTGCCAGCAGCATAGGGCCGACAGATACGCAGTATTTT
>-|TRBV19|14|TRBJ2-1|-
CASSMIGRGNEQFF
TGTGCCAGTAGTATGATAGGACGGGGGAATGAGCAGTTCTTC
>-|TRBV30|16|TRBJ1-3|-
CAWSGGGFSSGNTIYF
TGTGCCTGGAGTGGAGGTGGATTCTCCTCTGGAAACACCATATATTTT
>-|TRBV6-6|15|TRBJ2-2|TRBD2
CASRVAGARTGELFF
TGTGCCAGCAGAGTAGCGGGTGCTAGGACCGGGGAGCTGTTTTTT
>-|TRBV11-2|15|TRBJ2-7|-
CASSLVAGLTYEQYF
TGTGCCAGCAGCTTAGTGGCAGGGTTAACCTACGAGCAGTACTTC
>-|TRBV10-3|17|TRBJ1-2|TRBD1
CAISDLGTGYAGYGYTF
TGTGCCATCAGTGATTTGGGGACAGGGTATGCTGGCTATGGCTACACCTTC
>-|TRBV27|16|TRBJ1-2|TRBD1
CASSLSQGGTLGGYTF
TGTGCCAGCAGTTTATCGCAAGGGGGCACATTGGGGGGCTACACCTTC
>-|TRBV18|13|TRBJ1-2|TRBD1
CASSPTDRDGYTF
TGTGCCAGCTCACCAACGGACAGGGACGGCTACACCTTC
>-|TRBV6-5|13|TRBJ1-1|-
CASRYVEGTEAFF
TGTGCCAGCAGATATGTCGAGGGCACTGAAGCTTTCTTT
>-|TRBV5-1|15|TRBJ1-1|-
CASSLTGGAGTEAFF
TGCGCCAGCAGCTTGACCGGGGGGGCAGGTACTGAAGCTTTCTTT
>-|TRBV3-1/TRBV3-2|15|TRBJ2-2|-
CASSSRDINTGELFF
TGTGCCAGCAGCTCCCGGGATATCAACACCGGGGAGCTGTTTTTT
>-|TRBV10-2|16|TRBJ2-3|-
CATRPGMRGLTDTQYF
TGCGCCACCCGACCGGGGATGCGGGGCTTGACAGATACGCAGTATTTT
>-|TRBV2|15|TRBJ1-1|-
CASSSPGQIREGAFF
TGTGCCAGCAGTTCCCCTGGACAGATTCGGGAAGGAGCTTTCTTT
>-|TRBV7-9|13|TRBJ1-2|-
CASSFLSIEGYTF
TGTGCCAGCAGCTTCCTTTCAATAGAAGGCTACACCTTC